The T cell receptor (beta chain) under discussion was sequenced for a study of shared clonotypes between healthy human individuals. General observations from the study: Several donors held about 5% of naive CD4 clonotypes in common. Larger estimated richness was generally recorded for naive subsets relative to memory subsets.

This clone was seen a single time. Its target is unknown. As handled by the study authors: In the immunoSEQ data, sequences were junction-only and lacked quality scores, so filtering differed. Measured with immunoSEQ multiplex PCR; TCRdb has only the in-frame clones, and not every one. V and J calls and clone size come straight from that table; D and trimming were deduced from the DNA. The table has roughly 1,800,000 clones, about 95% seen once. Naive CD8 cells, CD45RO-negative and positively selected for CCR7, excluded terminally differentiated effector memory CD45RA+ cells. The V and J ends lost 3 bases and 4 bases respectively, with 9 bases between them. The CDR3 consists of 13 residues. Per the germline V gene, CDR1 is LGHNT and CDR2 is FRNRAP.

This chain connects TRBV12-5 to TRBJ2-5; D call uncertain. The clonotype originates from a man between 18 and 35 years old in good health. Sequencing was carried out using naive CD8+ T cells sorted from blood. CDR3 in amino acids: CASGLSEAETQYF. In DNA, the CDR3 is TGTGCTAGTGGTTTAAGTGAGGCAGAGACCCAGTACTTC.